The clone carrying this T cell receptor (beta chain) appeared a few times. The data were obtained in a study of T cells in Graves' hyperthyroidism and ophthalmopathy. The CDR3 regions of TCR beta were amplified from RNA transcripts. With the HTBI primer set, the TCR CDR3 went through a first round of RT-PCR. One entry per CDR3 protein results from TCRdb running MiXCR on the multiplex PCR reads. There are some 530,000 distinct CDR3 sequences in the sample; approximately 22% occur only once, and 45% to 50% lies in the top ten. Germline V CDR1 and CDR2: SEHNR, FQNEAQ (reference sequence). The J segment lost 8 bases and the V segment lost 3 bases, leaving 7 bases of the junction unmatched. The CDR3 is 14 amino acids.

The clonotype comes from a woman between 65 and 79 years old with Graves' ophthalmopathy. The chain recombines TRBV7-9 with TRBJ2-1, with 7 bases fitting TRBD2. Source material: blood. CDR3 loop: CASSLLGRSDEQFF. Here the CDR3 DNA reads TGTGCCAGCAGCTTGCTCGGGAGGTCGGATGAGCAGTTCTTC. Full variable domain (outside the CDR3, taken from reference TRBV7-9 and TRBJ2-1): DTGVSQNPRHKITKRGQNVTFRCDPISEHNRLYWYRQTLGQGPEFLTYFQNEAQLEKSRLLSDRFSAERPKGSFSTLEIQRTEQGDSAMYLCASSLLGRSDEQFFGPGTRLTVL.